The TCR beta chain described here comes from a study of neurological immune-mediated disorders. Study outcomes and limitations: Falling below healthy controls, multiple sclerosis showed the least TCR clonal expansion, while HTLV-1-associated myelopathy showed the most. No CDR3 amino acid sequences recurred among expanded clones across subjects, suggesting private repertoires in all groups.

As for the cDNA, it was generated by 5'RACE with 10-nucleotide random UMIs. TCRdb redid the calling of the 5' RACE reads with MiXCR, one entry per CDR3 protein. The sample has about 25,000 distinct CDR3 sequences, roughly 12% seen once. The sample holds many counts of this clonotype. Its antigen is as yet unknown. Germline lookup yields CDR1 SGHRS and CDR2 YFSETQ. The CDR3 length is 16 residues. The V end lost 1 base, the J end lost 1 base, and 11 bases lay between the germline ends. This receptor was identified in a middle-aged woman with HTLV-1-associated myelopathy (HAM/TSP). Specimen: PBMCs. The chain has TRBV5-1 and TRBJ2-2; possibly TRBD1 for D (6 bases). The chain's CDR3 is CASSLLQGKNTGELFF. The CDR3 DNA reads as TGCGCCAGCAGCTTGCTCCAGGGGAAGAACACCGGGGAGCTGTTTTTT.